This TCR beta chain is drawn from a study of T cells after yellow fever vaccination. Notes on the study in general: The CD4 and CD8 compartments had a small share of their clonotypes in common.

TCR cDNA, made by 5'RACE template switching, carried an added universal primer site and UMIs. TCRdb analysed the 5' RACE reads with MiXCR anew, one entry per CDR3 protein. The data contain more than 300,000 distinct CDR3 sequences, roughly 10% of them seen just once; the ten biggest clones take up approximately 3.3%. This CDR3 comprises 18 residues. The ends were cut back, 5 bases at V and 0 bases at J, with 20 bases in the middle. Remarks on this clonotype: Its antigen is still unknown.

The chain carries TRBV12-3 or TRBV12-4 and TRBJ1-3, with D tentatively TRBD1 (6 bases). This clonotype was sampled from a man between 18 and 35 years old who received the YFV17D yellow fever vaccine. Sequences were derived from CD4+ T cells sorted from PBMCs, sampled 45 days after the yellow fever booster vaccination. CDR3 protein: CASSPGIGQPSSGNTIYF. The CDR3 DNA follows: TGTGCCAGCAGTCCTGGAATTGGACAGCCGAGCTCTGGAAACACCATATATTTT.